The 10 T cell receptor beta chains below were found in one sample sequenced in a study of T cells in Graves' hyperthyroidism and ophthalmopathy. RNA transcripts gave rise to amplified TCR beta CDR3 regions. A first-round RT-PCR of the TCR CDR3 used the HTBI primer set. TCRdb used MiXCR to reprocess the multiplex PCR reads, holding one entry per CDR3 protein. The sample holds approximately 480,000 distinct CDR3 sequences, less than 25% seen once. Sequencing was performed on blood. The receptor set was obtained from a man in his late teens or twenties with Graves' hyperthyroidism.

The chain is built from TRBV29-1 and TRBJ2-7; 8 bases agree with TRBD2. Per the germline V gene, CDR1 is SQVTM and CDR2 is ANQGSEA. This CDR3 has 11 amino acids. The chain's CDR3 is CSVRLAREQYF. DNA for the CDR3: TGCAGTGTGAGACTAGCGCGGGAGCAGTACTTC.

The genes are TRBV15 and TRBJ2-7, with 10 nucleotides matching TRBD2. Trimming at V came to 8 bases and at J to 5 bases, leaving 6 bases not matched to a gene. The CDR3 consists of 13 residues. CDR1 LNHNV and CDR2 YYDKDF come from the germline V gene (reference sequence). The CDR3 DNA follows: TGTGCCACCGCCCAACTAGCGGGGAACGAGCAGTACTTC. Protein sequence: CATAQLAGNEQYF.

The chain combines TRBV15 with TRBJ1-2; D gene ambiguous. Germline CDR1 is LNHNV and CDR2 is YYDKDF (reference sequence). V gave up 5 bases and J gave up 8 bases, with 12 bases separating them. The CDR3 consists of 12 residues. CDR3 region: CATSRLEGGYTF. The CDR3 coding sequence is TGTGCCACCAGCCGGTTGGAGGGCGGCTACACCTTC.

Only a few counts were recorded for this clonotype. Relative to the germline gene, one junction end is altered; a read error may explain this. The chain has TRBV6-1 and TRBJ2-4, with D unclear. From germline, CDR1 is MNHNS and CDR2 SASEGT. This CDR3 is 14 amino acids long. The CDR3 here is CASSEMIAKNIKYF. In DNA, the CDR3 is TGTGCCAGCAGTGAAATGATAGCCAAAAACATTAAGTACTTC.

This clonotype occurred many times. V and J are TRBV6-5 and TRBJ2-5, with 7 bases aligning to TRBD2. V lost 0 bases, J lost 5 bases, and 3 bases stayed unmatched. This CDR3 has 14 amino acids. CDR1 MNHEY and CDR2 SVGAGI come from the germline V gene. The chain's CDR3 is CASSYSGRVETQYF. As DNA, the CDR3 is TGTGCCAGCAGTTACTCGGGGAGGGTTGAGACCCAGTACTTC.

Ten or more counts support this clonotype. The chain joins TRBV12-3 or TRBV12-4 to TRBJ1-1; D not certain. Trimming stripped 6 bases from V and 6 bases from J, with 14 bases between. The CDR3 runs to 13 residues. The CDR3 loop is CASSRNGEAEAFF. As DNA, the CDR3 is TGTGCCAGCAGCCGAAACGGCGAAGCTGAAGCTTTCTTT.

J is TRBJ2-7 and V is TRBV7-8, with 9 bases identical to TRBD2. The germline V gene has CDR1 SGHVS and CDR2 FQNEAQ. The length of the CDR3 is 16 residues. Trimming cost V 4 bases and J 4 bases; bases outside gene matches: 11. The CDR3 region has the DNA TGTGCCAGCAGCTCCCCTCCAGCGGGGGGCCTTTACGAGCAGTACTTC. Translation gives CASSSPPAGGLYEQYF. The full variable domain, with the rest looked up from reference TRBV7-8 and TRBJ2-7, is GAGVSQSPRYKVAKRGQDVALRCDPISGHVSLFWYQQALGQGPEFLTYFQNEAQLDKSGLPSDRFFAERPEGSVSTLKIQRTQQEDSAVYLCASSSPPAGGLYEQYFGPGTRLTVT.

The gene calls are TRBV12-3 or TRBV12-4 and TRBJ1-2, with 8 bases matching TRBD1. V dropped 4 bases and J dropped 7; count of bases not matched to a gene: 8. The CDR3 covers 14 residues. This chain's CDR3 is CASSSGQGAPGYTF. The CDR3 coding sequence is TGTGCCAGCAGTTCCGGGCAGGGGGCGCCTGGCTACACCTTC.

There are many counts of this clonotype. This chain connects TRBV13 to TRBJ2-5; TRBD2 is a possible D gene (7 bases). This CDR3 comprises 14 residues. With 4 bases removed from V and 4 bases from J, the gap between germline ends came to 13 bases. Germline V gene data show CDR1 as PRHDT and CDR2 as FYEKMQ (reference sequence). In DNA form, the CDR3 reads TGTGCCAGCAGCTCAAAAGGGGGGGGAGAGACCCAGTACTTC. Protein sequence: CASSSKGGGETQYF.

A remark on this clonotype: A much larger clone differs from this one at a single base, so this may be a read error. The chain combines TRBV20-1 with TRBJ1-5; D not certain. CDR3 size: 12 residues. The germline V gene has CDR1 DFQATT and CDR2 SNEGSKA (reference sequence). CDR3 loop: CSSRDGDQPQHF. The CDR3 coding sequence is TGCAGTTCTAGAGATGGGGATCAGCCCCAGCATTTT.